This T cell receptor (beta chain) originates from a study of T cells in tuberculosis. Turning to the study itself: CD1B tetramers identified T cells specific for mycobacterial lipid GMM.

The germline V gene has CDR1 MNHEY and CDR2 SVGAGI. The CDR3 sequence is 15 residues long. The V gene lost 6 bases and the J gene lost 0 bases, with 11 bases spanning the gap. Cells were sorted from thawed PBMC rested overnight and stained with GMM-loaded CD1B tetramer, viability dye and anti-CD3. The CD1B tetramers carried C32 glucose monomycolate purified from Rhodococcus equi. Tetramer-sorted PBMC had been CD14 monocyte-depleted before freezing. From each donor, about 100,000 tetramer-negative cells were sorted. No alpha-beta pairing information exists for these sequences. Sequenced by immunoSEQ multiplex PCR; TCRdb stores in-frame clones only, minus some. The table lists about 58,000 clones, around 90% of them singletons, with just over 20% in the top ten.

This chain uses TRBV6-5 with TRBJ2-2; D is undetermined. This receptor was obtained from an adult woman with latent tuberculosis. What was sequenced was CD1b-GMM tetramer-negative cells sorted from PBMCs. This CDR3 reads CASRSRLANTGELFF. The CDR3 DNA follows: TGTGCCAGCAGGTCGCGGCTAGCGAACACCGGGGAGCTGTTTTTT.